This T cell receptor (beta chain) stems from a study of blood T cell repertoires in COVID-19. Turning to the study itself: T cells, B-cell-depleted T cells, or PBMCs supplied cDNA or gDNA.

Profiling relied on immunoSEQ multiplex PCR, and the TCRdb table lists in-frame clones only, not all of them. The sample carries approximately 250,000 clones, 84% recorded once. The germline V and J ends were trimmed by 2 bases and 6 bases, with 14 bases remaining between them. CDR1 is SGHTA and CDR2 is FQGNSA in the germline V gene. CDR3 size: 15 residues. This clone was counted only a few times. This TCR came from a human donor in a cohort sampled during active COVID-19. This rearrangement joins TRBV7-2 to TRBJ2-1, with D uncertain. Specimen: peripheral blood. Here the CDR3 DNA reads TGTGCCAGCAGCTTAATCGCTAGGCGACCCAATGAGCAGTTCTTC. Translated: CASSLIARRPNEQFF.